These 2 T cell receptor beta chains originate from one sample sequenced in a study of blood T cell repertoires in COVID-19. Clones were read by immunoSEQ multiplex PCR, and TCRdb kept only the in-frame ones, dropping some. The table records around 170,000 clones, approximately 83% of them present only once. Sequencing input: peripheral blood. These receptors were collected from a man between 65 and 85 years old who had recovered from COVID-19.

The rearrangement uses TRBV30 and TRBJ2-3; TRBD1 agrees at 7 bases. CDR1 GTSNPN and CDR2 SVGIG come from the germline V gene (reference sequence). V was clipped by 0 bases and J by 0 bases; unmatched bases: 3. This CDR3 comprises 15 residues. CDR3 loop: CAWSVQGISTDTQYF. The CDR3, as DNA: TGTGCCTGGAGTGTACAGGGGATCAGCACAGATACGCAGTATTTT.

The CDR3 here is CASSLGGGLGQPQHF. DNA for the CDR3: TGTGCCAGCAGCTTAGGGGGGGGGCTAGGGCAGCCCCAGCATTTT. The genes are TRBV7-9 and TRBJ1-5, with a possible D match to TRBD1 (6 bases). The CDR3 has 15 residues. CDR1 and CDR2 (germline): SEHNR, FQNEAQ (reference sequence). Trimming removed 1 base at V and 7 bases at J, with 14 bases between.